The 16 T cell receptor beta chains reported below all come from one sample, sequenced in a study of T-cell memory formation after mild COVID-19 (dated by TCRdb to the early 2020s). Receptors were amplified or captured by 5' RACE. Sequencing instrument: Illumina NovaSeq 6000. TCRdb trimmed public reads at Q25 via fastp, called clones via MiXCR and kept in-frame beta chains. Identical CDR3 proteins give one entry, which carries the most common genes and DNA. The table for this sample lists about 340,000 distinct CDR3 sequences; approximately 13% of them were counted only once. Together, the top ten hold around 21% of the sample. Sequencing used PBMCs or a T cell subset sorted from them (not recorded which). The receptor set was obtained from a man aged 18 to 35 who had mild COVID-19 (a few samples of this study predate the infection). The sample titles of this study are shuffled in the database, so cell type and time point are left out; the donor was told from shared clones.

As concerns this clonotype: A much bigger clone sits one base away, suggesting this may be a read error. This chain links TRBV7-2 with TRBJ2-7; a weak D match, TRBD1 (7 bases). The CDR3 contains 15 residues. In germline, CDR1 is SGHTA, CDR2 FQGNSA. The V end lost 1 base, the J end lost 7 bases, and 17 bases lay between the germline ends. The CDR3 bases are TGTGCCAGCAGCTTAGGCAGGGGGACTTCGGGGGAGCAGTACTTC. As protein: CASSLGRGTSGEQYF.

V and J are TRBV5-1 and TRBJ2-3; D may be TRBD1 (5 bases). The CDR3 contains 13 residues. V was shortened by 6 bases and J by 0 bases, with 8 bases between the two germline ends. Looked up from germline, CDR1 is SGHRS and CDR2 is YFSETQ. The CDR3 protein is CASNQGSTDTQYF. Here the CDR3 DNA reads TGCGCCAGCAACCAGGGAAGCACAGATACGCAGTATTTT.

The rearrangement uses TRBV20-1 and TRBJ1-3; D is unclear. The germline V and J ends were trimmed by 0 bases and 0 bases, with 9 bases remaining between them. CDR3 length: 15 amino acids. Germline CDR1 and CDR2: DFQATT and SNEGSKA (reference sequence). CDR3 amino acids: CSARDLTVSGNTIYF. For the CDR3, the DNA is TGCAGTGCTAGAGACCTGACGGTCTCTGGAAACACCATATATTTT.

This clonotype was seen a handful of times. The rearrangement joins TRBV29-1 to TRBJ2-7; 9 bases are shared with TRBD1. Per the germline V gene, CDR1 is SQVTM and CDR2 is ANQGSEA. The CDR3 is 15 amino acids. Trimming at V came to 2 bases and at J to 4 bases, leaving 9 bases not matched to a gene. CDR3 coding DNA: TGCAGCGTTGAAAAGGAGGACAGGGGAGGATACGAGCAGTACTTC. It yields the protein CSVEKEDRGGYEQYF.

This chain uses TRBV6-2 or TRBV6-3 with TRBJ2-7, with D possibly TRBD2 on 6 matching bases. The V gene lost 2 bases and the J gene lost 0 bases, with 8 bases spanning the gap. The CDR3 length is 14 residues. Germline lookup yields CDR1 MNHEY and CDR2 SVGEGT. CDR3 bases: TGTGCCAGCAGTTACGGAGGGCGCTCCTACGAGCAGTACGTC. Amino acid sequence: CASSYGGRSYEQYV.

This clonotype came up a few times. A much larger clonotype is one base distant, so this may be a read error. This chain connects TRBV9 to TRBJ2-5; D remains unclear. V lost 0 bases and J lost 2, with 2 bases in between. Germline CDR1 SGDLS, CDR2 YYNGEE. The CDR3 is made up of 12 amino acids. CDR3 region: CASSVGQETQYF. The DNA for the CDR3 is TGTGCCAGCAGCGTAGGGCAAGAGACCCAGTACTTC.

Only a few counts were recorded for this clonotype. The CDR3 spells CASSSPGTGDGAQYF. CDR3 sequence (DNA): TGTGCCAGCAGTTCGCCCGGGACAGGGGACGGCGCGCAGTATTTT. The chain couples TRBV6-2 or TRBV6-3 to TRBJ2-3; 10 bases are a match to TRBD1. CDR3 length equals 15 residues. V lost 4 bases, J lost 10 bases, and 11 bases stayed unmatched. CDR1 is MNHEY and CDR2 is SVGEGT in the germline V gene.

This clonotype was counted only a few times. This sequence joins TRBV6-5 and TRBJ1-2, with D maybe TRBD1 (5 bases). Germline assignment: CDR1 MNHEY and CDR2 SVGAGI. This CDR3 has 13 amino acids. Deletions cut 8 bases from V and 6 bases from J, with 16 bases between. CDR3 in DNA: TGTGCCAGCGGACTGTGGGGCGTGGATGGCTACACCTTC. Translating gives CASGLWGVDGYTF.

This clonotype was observed a handful of times. The V and J genes are TRBV4-1 and TRBJ2-3; TRBD1 might be the D (6 bases). This CDR3 spans 13 amino acids. V was clipped by 8 bases and J by 4 bases, with 13 bases between them. Germline values: CDR1 MGHRA, CDR2 YSYEKL. CDR3 protein: CASGTGTADTQYF. CDR3 bases: TGCGCCAGCGGAACAGGGACCGCAGATACGCAGTATTTT.

The V and J genes are TRBV7-9 and TRBJ2-7; D gene uncertain. The CDR3 contains 13 residues. Germline-derived CDR1 and CDR2 are SEHNR and FQNEAQ (reference sequence). Trimming stripped 1 base from V and 5 bases from J, with 9 bases between. The CDR3 loop reads CASSLGREDEQYF. The CDR3 DNA follows: TGTGCCAGCAGCTTAGGCCGAGAAGACGAGCAGTACTTC.

This clonotype was observed a few times. The gene calls are TRBV7-9 and TRBJ1-2; D is undetermined. Trimming left V 3 bases short and J 6 bases short, with 14 bases between. Germline lookup yields CDR1 SEHNR and CDR2 FQNEAQ (reference sequence). There are 14 residues in the CDR3. The CDR3 DNA follows: TGTGCCAGCAGCTTTGGCGGCAGCACTCATGGCTACACCTTC. Protein sequence: CASSFGGSTHGYTF.

The rearrangement uses TRBV12-3 or TRBV12-4 and TRBJ1-1, with a tentative D call TRBD1 (5 bases). The CDR3 is 13 residues long. Trimming stripped 6 bases from V and 4 bases from J, with 12 bases between. The CDR3 region is CASSRGLGTEAFF. CDR3 coding DNA: TGTGCCAGCAGCCGGGGGTTGGGCACTGAAGCTTTCTTT.

This clonotype occurred many times. J is TRBJ1-2 and V is TRBV4-1, with unresolved D. Per the germline V gene, CDR1 is MGHRA and CDR2 is YSYEKL. The V and J ends lost 3 bases and 8 bases respectively, with 16 bases between them. The CDR3 sequence is 14 residues long. CDR3 in amino acids: CASSHPLGSGGYTF. The CDR3 nucleotides read TGCGCCAGCAGCCACCCGCTTGGGTCGGGGGGCTACACCTTC.

V and J are TRBV4-1 and TRBJ2-3; 15 positions agree with TRBD2. The CDR3 has 20 residues. Losses at the gene ends were 2 bases for V and 2 bases for J; bases not matched to a gene: 11. CDR1 MGHRA and CDR2 YSYEKL come from the germline V gene. CDR3 in DNA: TGCGCCAGCAGCCAACCTCTCACGGGACTAGCGGGGGGCTCCACAGATACGCAGTATTTT. As protein: CASSQPLTGLAGGSTDTQYF.

This chain's CDR3 is CASSLVAIGGDNTGELFF. The CDR3 nucleotides are TGTGCCAGCAGCCTCGTAGCCATAGGGGGGGATAACACCGGGGAGCTGTTTTTT. The chain has TRBV7-2 and TRBJ2-2, with D possibly being TRBD2 (7 bases). Germline CDR1 is SGHTA and CDR2 is FQGNSA. The CDR3 has 18 residues. V dropped 5 bases and J dropped 2 bases, with 21 bases sitting between them.

The chain combines TRBV5-1 with TRBJ2-2, with 12 bases lining up with TRBD2. The CDR3 extends over 16 amino acids. Germline-derived CDR1 and CDR2 are SGHRS and YFSETQ. Germline trimming cut 3 bases from V and 5 bases from J; bases unmatched to any gene: 5. The CDR3 coding sequence is TGCGCCAGCAGCTACCTAGCGGGGGGGCCGACCGGGGAGCTGTTTTTT. The encoded protein is CASSYLAGGPTGELFF.